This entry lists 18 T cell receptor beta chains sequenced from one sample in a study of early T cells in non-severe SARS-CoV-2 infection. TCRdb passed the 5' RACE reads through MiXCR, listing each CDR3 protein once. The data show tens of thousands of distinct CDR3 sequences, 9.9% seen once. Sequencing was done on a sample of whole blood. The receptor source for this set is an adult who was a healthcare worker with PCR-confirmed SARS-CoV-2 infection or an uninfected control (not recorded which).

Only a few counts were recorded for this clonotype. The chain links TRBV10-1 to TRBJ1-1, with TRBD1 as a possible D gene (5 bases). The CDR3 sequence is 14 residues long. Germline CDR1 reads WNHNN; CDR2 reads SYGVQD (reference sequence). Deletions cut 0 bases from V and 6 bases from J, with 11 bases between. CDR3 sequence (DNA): TGCGCCAGCAGTGAGTCAGGGGATAAGGCTGAAGCTTTCTTT. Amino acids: CASSESGDKAEAFF.

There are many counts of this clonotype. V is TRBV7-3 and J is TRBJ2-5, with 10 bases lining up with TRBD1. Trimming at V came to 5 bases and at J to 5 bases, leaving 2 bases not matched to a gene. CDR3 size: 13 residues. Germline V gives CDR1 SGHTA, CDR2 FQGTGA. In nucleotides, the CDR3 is TGTGCCAGCAGCGAGGGACAGGGGGAGACCCAGTACTTC. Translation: CASSEGQGETQYF.

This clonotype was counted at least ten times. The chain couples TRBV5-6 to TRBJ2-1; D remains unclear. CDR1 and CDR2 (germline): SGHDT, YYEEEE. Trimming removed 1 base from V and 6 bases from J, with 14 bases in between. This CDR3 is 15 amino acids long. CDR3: CASSLISQAVNEQFF. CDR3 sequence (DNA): TGTGCCAGCAGCTTGATAAGCCAGGCGGTCAATGAGCAGTTCTTC. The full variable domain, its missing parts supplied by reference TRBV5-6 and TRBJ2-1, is DAGVTQSPTHLIKTRGQQVTLRCSPKSGHDTVSWYQQALGQGPQFIFQYYEEEERQRGNFPDRFSGHQFPNYSSELNVNALLLGDSALYLCASSLISQAVNEQFFGPGTRLTVL.

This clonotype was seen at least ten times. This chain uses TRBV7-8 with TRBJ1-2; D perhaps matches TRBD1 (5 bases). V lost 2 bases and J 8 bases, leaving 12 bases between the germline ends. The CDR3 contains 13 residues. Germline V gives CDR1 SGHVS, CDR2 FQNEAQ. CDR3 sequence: CASSLSQGWGYTF. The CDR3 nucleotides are TGTGCCAGCAGCTTATCGCAGGGCTGGGGCTACACCTTC. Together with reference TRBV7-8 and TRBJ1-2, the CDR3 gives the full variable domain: GAGVSQSPRYKVAKRGQDVALRCDPISGHVSLFWYQQALGQGPEFLTYFQNEAQLDKSGLPSDRFFAERPEGSVSTLKIQRTQQEDSAVYLCASSLSQGWGYTFGSGTRLTVV.

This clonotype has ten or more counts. The CDR3 loop reads CSAGTQSNYGYTF. Written as DNA, the CDR3 is TGCAGCGCCGGGACACAATCTAACTATGGCTACACCTTC. V is TRBV29-1 and J is TRBJ1-2; a weak D match, TRBD1 (6 bases). Between the trimmed V and J ends, which lost 7 bases and 0 bases, there was a span of 12 bases. The CDR3 runs 13 residues. The germline V gene has CDR1 SQVTM and CDR2 ANQGSEA.

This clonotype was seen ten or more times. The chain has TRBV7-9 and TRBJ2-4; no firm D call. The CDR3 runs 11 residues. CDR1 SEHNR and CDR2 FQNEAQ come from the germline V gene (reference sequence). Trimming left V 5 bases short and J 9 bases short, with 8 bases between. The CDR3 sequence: CASSPEVIQYF. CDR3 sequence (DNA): TGTGCCAGCAGCCCAGAAGTCATTCAGTACTTC.

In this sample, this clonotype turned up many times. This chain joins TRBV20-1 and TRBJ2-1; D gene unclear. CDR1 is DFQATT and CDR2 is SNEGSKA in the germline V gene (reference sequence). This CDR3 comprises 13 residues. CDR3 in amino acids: CTLKGNSYNEQFF. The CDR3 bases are TGCACCCTAAAGGGAAACTCCTACAATGAGCAGTTCTTC.

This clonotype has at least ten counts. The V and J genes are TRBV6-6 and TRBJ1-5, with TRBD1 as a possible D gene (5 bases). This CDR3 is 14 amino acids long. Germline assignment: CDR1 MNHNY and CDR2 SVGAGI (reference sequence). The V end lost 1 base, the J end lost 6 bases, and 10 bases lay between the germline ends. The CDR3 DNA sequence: TGTGCCAGCAGTTACTGGGGGGTAGGTCAGCCCCAGCATTTT. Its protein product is CASSYWGVGQPQHF.

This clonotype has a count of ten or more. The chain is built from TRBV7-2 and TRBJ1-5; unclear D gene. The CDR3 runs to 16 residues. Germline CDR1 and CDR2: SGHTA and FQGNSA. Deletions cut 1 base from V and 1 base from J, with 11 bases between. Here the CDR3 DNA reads TGTGCCAGCAGCTTAGAGGGATGGGTCAGCAATCAGCCCCAGCATTTT. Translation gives CASSLEGWVSNQPQHF. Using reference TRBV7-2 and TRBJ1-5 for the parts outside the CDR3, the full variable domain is GAGVSQSPSNKVTEKGKDVELRCDPISGHTALYWYRQSLGQGLEFLIYFQGNSAPDKSGLPSDRFSAERTGGSVSTLTIQRTQQEDSAVYLCASSLEGWVSNQPQHFGDGTRLSIL.

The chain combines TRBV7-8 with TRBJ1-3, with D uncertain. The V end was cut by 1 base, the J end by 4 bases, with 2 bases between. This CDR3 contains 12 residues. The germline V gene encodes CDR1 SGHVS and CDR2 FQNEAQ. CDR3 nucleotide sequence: TGTGCCAGCAGCTTAGGGGGAAACACCATATATTTT. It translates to CASSLGGNTIYF.

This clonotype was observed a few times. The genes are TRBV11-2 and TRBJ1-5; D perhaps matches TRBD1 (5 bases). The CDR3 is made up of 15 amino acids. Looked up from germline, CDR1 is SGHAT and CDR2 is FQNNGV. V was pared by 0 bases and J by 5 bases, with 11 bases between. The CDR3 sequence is CASSLDGTRDQPQHF. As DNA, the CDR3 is TGTGCCAGCAGCTTAGACGGGACGCGGGATCAGCCCCAGCATTTT.

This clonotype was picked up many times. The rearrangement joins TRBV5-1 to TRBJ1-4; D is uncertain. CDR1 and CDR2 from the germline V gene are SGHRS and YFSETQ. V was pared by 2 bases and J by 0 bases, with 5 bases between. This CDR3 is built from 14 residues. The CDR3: CASSFGTTNEKLFF. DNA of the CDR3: TGCGCCAGCAGCTTTGGGACAACTAATGAAAAACTGTTTTTT.

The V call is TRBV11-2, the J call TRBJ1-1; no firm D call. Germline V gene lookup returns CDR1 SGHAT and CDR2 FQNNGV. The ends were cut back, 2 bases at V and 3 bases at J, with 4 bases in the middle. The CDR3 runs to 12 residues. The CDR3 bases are TGTGCCAGCAGCTTATGGTACACTGAAGCTTTCTTT. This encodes CASSLWYTEAFF. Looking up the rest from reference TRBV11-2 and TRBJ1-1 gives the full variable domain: EAGVAQSPRYKIIEKRQSVAFWCNPISGHATLYWYQQILGQGPKLLIQFQNNGVVDDSQLPKDRFSAERLKGVDSTLKIQPAKLEDSAVYLCASSLWYTEAFFGQGTRLTVV.

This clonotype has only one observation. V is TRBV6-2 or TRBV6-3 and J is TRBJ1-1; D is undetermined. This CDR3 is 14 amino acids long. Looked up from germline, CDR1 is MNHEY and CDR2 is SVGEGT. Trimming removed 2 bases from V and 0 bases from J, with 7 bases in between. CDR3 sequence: CASSYGRLNTEAFF. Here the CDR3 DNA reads TGTGCCAGCAGTTACGGCAGGTTGAACACTGAAGCTTTCTTT.

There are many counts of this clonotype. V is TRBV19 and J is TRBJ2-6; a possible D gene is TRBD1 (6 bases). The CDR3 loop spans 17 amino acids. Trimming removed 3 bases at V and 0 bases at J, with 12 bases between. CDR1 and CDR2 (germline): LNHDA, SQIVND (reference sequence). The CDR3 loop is CASSIRDTDSGANVLTF. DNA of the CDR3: TGTGCCAGTAGTATCAGGGACACCGACTCTGGGGCCAACGTCCTGACTTTC.

CDR3 amino acids: CSARDKASVRVTDTQYF. The CDR3 coding sequence is TGCAGTGCTAGAGATAAGGCCTCCGTCAGGGTTACAGATACGCAGTATTTT. J is TRBJ2-3 and V is TRBV20-1; D perhaps matches TRBD1 (5 bases). CDR1 is DFQATT and CDR2 is SNEGSKA in the germline V gene (reference sequence). This CDR3 region has 17 residues. The V end lost 0 bases, the J end lost 3 bases, and 19 bases lay between the germline ends.

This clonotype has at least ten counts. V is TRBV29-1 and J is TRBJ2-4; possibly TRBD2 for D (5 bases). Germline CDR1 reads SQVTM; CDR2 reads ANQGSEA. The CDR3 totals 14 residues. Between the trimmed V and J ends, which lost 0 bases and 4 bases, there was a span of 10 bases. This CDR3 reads CSVEDLAQKNIQYF. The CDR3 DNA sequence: TGCAGCGTTGAAGATCTAGCACAGAAAAACATTCAGTACTTC.

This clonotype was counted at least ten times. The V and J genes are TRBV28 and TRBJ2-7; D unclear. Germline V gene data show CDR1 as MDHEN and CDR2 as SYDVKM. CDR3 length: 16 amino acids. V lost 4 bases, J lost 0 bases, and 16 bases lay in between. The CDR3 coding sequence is TGTGCCAGCAGTTCATTCACGGACGAGAGCTCCTACGAGCAGTACTTC. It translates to CASSSFTDESSYEQYF.